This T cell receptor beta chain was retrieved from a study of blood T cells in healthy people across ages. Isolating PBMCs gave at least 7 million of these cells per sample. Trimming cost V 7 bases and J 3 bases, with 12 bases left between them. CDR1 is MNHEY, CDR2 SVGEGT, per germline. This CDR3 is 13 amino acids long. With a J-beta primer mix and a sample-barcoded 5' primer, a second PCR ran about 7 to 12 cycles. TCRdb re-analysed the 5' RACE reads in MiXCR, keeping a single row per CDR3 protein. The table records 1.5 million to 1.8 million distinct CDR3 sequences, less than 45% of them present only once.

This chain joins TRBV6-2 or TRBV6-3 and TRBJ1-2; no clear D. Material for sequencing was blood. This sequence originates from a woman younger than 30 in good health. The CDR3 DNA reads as TGTGCCAGCAAATGGGAGTCTCACTATGGCTACACCTTC. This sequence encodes CASKWESHYGYTF.